This TCR beta chain is drawn from a study of blood T cell repertoires in COVID-19. Turning to the study itself: Sites in the United States, Italy and Spain provided acute and convalescent COVID-19 samples.

Produced via immunoSEQ multiplex PCR; TCRdb's table is partial and in-frame only. The repertoire includes approximately 350,000 clones, 87% of them detected once, and just under 3% sits in the top ten. CDR1 and CDR2 from the germline V gene are MNHEY and SMNVEV (reference sequence). CDR3 length equals 17 residues. The V segment lost 2 bases and the J segment 4 bases; nucleotides outside the gene matches: 5. This chain links TRBV27 with TRBJ2-2; 12 bases map to TRBD2. Source material: PBMCs or T cells enriched from blood (not recorded which). The sequence derives from a woman aged 25 to 39 who had recovered from COVID-19. The CDR3 coding sequence is TGTGCCAGCAGTTTACTAGCGGGAGGGTTGAGCACCGGGGAGCTGTTTTTT. It encodes CASSLLAGGLSTGELFF.